These T cell receptor beta chains were read from a single sample in a study of T cells in Graves' hyperthyroidism and ophthalmopathy. TCRdb redid the calling of the multiplex PCR reads with MiXCR, one entry per CDR3 protein. This table has 350,000 to 400,000 distinct CDR3 sequences, roughly 20% appearing once. Input material: blood. Source of these receptors: a man younger than 35 with Graves' ophthalmopathy. The CDR3 runs from the conserved cysteine through the conserved F or W. D genes are given only for firm matches. Not all rows give a size; the values are once, few, many and, for expanded clones, a class.

abundance	v_gene	len	j_gene	d_gene	CDR3nt	CDR3aa
NA	TRBV5-1	12	TRBJ1-2	TRBD1	TGCGCCAGCAGCTACGACAGGGGTGGCTACACCTTC	CASSYDRGGYTF
many	TRBV5-1	15	TRBJ1-1	NA	TGCGCCAGCAGCTTGTCGTCCGGGATGAACACTGAAGCTTTCTTT	CASSLSSGMNTEAFF
many	TRBV6-1	13	TRBJ1-1	NA	TGTGCCAGCGGGGACGCTCGGGGAACTGAAGCTTTCTTT	CASGDARGTEAFF
few	TRBV7-3	14	TRBJ2-2	TRBD1	TGTGCCAGCAGCTTCGGACAGGGTAACGGGGAGCTGTTTTTT	CASSFGQGNGELFF
NA	TRBV20-1	14	TRBJ2-6	NA	TGCAGTGCTAGTCCGGGGGCTGGGGCCAACGTCCTGACTTTC	CSASPGAGANVLTF
few	TRBV7-9	17	TRBJ2-1	TRBD2	TGTGCCAGCAGTCGGGACTCTAGCGGGGGGATCTACAATGAGCAGTTCTTC	CASSRDSSGGIYNEQFF
many	TRBV3-1	13	TRBJ2-7	NA	TGTGCCAGCAGCCAGTACTTTGACGACGAGCAGTACTTC	CASSQYFDDEQYF
once	TRBV2	13	TRBJ2-2	NA	TGTGCCAGCAGTGAAGGGGTTGGCGGGGAGCTGTTTTTT	CASSEGVGGELFF
many	TRBV13	15	TRBJ2-1	TRBD1	TGTGCCAGCAGCCTGACAGGGTTTAGTTATAATGAGCAGTTCTTC	CASSLTGFSYNEQFF
NA	TRBV19	13	TRBJ1-4	NA	TGTGCCACCTCTGACGGTTCAAATGAAAAACTGTTTTTT	CATSDGSNEKLFF
many	TRBV6-1	13	TRBJ2-5	TRBD2	TGTGCCAGCAACGGACTAGCGGAGGAGACCCAGTACTTC	CASNGLAEETQYF
many	TRBV20-1	13	TRBJ2-7	TRBD2	TGCAGTGCAAGACTAGCGGAACCCTACGAGCAGTACTTC	CSARLAEPYEQYF
many	TRBV2	17	TRBJ1-1	NA	TGTGCCAGCAGTGACAGGAAGATAATTTTAATGAACACTGAAGCTTTCTTT	CASSDRKIILMNTEAFF
NA	TRBV19	15	TRBJ1-1	NA	TGTGCCAGTAGTATAGATCTAAACAGTAACACTGAAGCTTTCTTT	CASSIDLNSNTEAFF
NA	TRBV19	15	TRBJ1-1	TRBD1	TGTGCCAGTAGTATATACAGGGGCGAGAACACTGAAGCTTTCTTT	CASSIYRGENTEAFF
many	TRBV12-3/TRBV12-4	13	TRBJ1-2	TRBD1	TGTGCCAGCAGTCAGGGGGCAAGCTATGGCTACACCTTC	CASSQGASYGYTF
NA	TRBV12-3/TRBV12-4	18	TRBJ1-4	NA	TGTGCCAGCAGCCTCACGTGGGGTGCTCACGCGGCTAATGAAAAACTGTTTTTT	CASSLTWGAHAANEKLFF
NA	TRBV2	14	TRBJ1-1	NA	TGTGCCAGCAGTGATGTCGAGCTGAACACTGAAGCTTTCTTT	CASSDVELNTEAFF
many	TRBV2	14	TRBJ1-5	NA	TGTGCCAGCACAGCGGTATCGGGCAATCAGCCCCAGCATTTT	CASTAVSGNQPQHF
few	TRBV7-2	14	TRBJ1-4	NA	TGTGCCAGCAGCGAACAGGTCATTAATGAAAAACTGTTTTTT	CASSEQVINEKLFF
NA	TRBV24-1	14	TRBJ2-7	NA	TGTGCCACCAGTGCAGGGAAGGTAATGGGCGAGCAGTACTTC	CATSAGKVMGEQYF
NA	TRBV20-1	14	TRBJ2-7	TRBD1	TGCAGTGCTAGATCGAACAGGGGCTACTACGAGCAGTACTTC	CSARSNRGYYEQYF
many	TRBV3-1	14	TRBJ2-3	TRBD2	TGTGCCACAAGACTAGCGGGAGACACAGATACGCAGTATTTT	CATRLAGDTDTQYF
few	TRBV4-1	19	TRBJ2-2	NA	TGCGCCAGCAGCCACTCCAACCACAGGGCTTTAGGGGGTACCGGGGAGCTGTTTTTT	CASSHSNHRALGGTGELFF
many	TRBV7-3	14	TRBJ2-7	NA	TGTGCCAGCAGCCTTTCCCAGGGGCCCTACGAGCAGTACTTC	CASSLSQGPYEQYF
many	TRBV6-5	17	TRBJ1-6	TRBD1	TGTGCCAGCAGTTATCATAACAGGGGTGCCGGTAATTCACCCCTCCACTTT	CASSYHNRGAGNSPLHF
many	TRBV3-1	14	TRBJ2-2	NA	TGTGCCAGCAGCCAAGATTCGTACACCGGGGAGCTGTTTTTT	CASSQDSYTGELFF
many	TRBV9	15	TRBJ1-1	NA	TGTGCCAGCAGCGTAGCTCATCAGGATAACACTGAAGCTTTCTTT	CASSVAHQDNTEAFF
NA	TRBV19	13	TRBJ2-5	TRBD2	TGTGCCAGTAGGACTAGCAGCCAAGAGACCCAGTACTTC	CASRTSSQETQYF
many	TRBV29-1	10	TRBJ1-1	NA	TGCAGCGTGGGGACGGTTGAAGCTTTCTTT	CSVGTVEAFF
few	TRBV28	14	TRBJ1-5	NA	TGTGCCGTCGGGGGAGGTTATAGCAATCAGCCCCAGCATTTT	CAVGGGYSNQPQHF
many	TRBV10-3	17	TRBJ2-7	TRBD2	TGTGCCATCAGAACCGGTAGCGGGGGAGGGAAATCCTACGAGCAGTACTTC	CAIRTGSGGGKSYEQYF
NA	TRBV12-3/TRBV12-4	20	TRBJ2-1	NA	TGTGCCAGCAGTTTGGTCCTCTTAGCGGGGGCCTACAGGGGGAGGAATGAGCAGTTCTTC	CASSLVLLAGAYRGRNEQFF
many	TRBV6-1	15	TRBJ2-5	TRBD2	TGTGCCAGCAGCCCCGGACTAGCGGGGAGGGAGACCCAGTACTTC	CASSPGLAGRETQYF
many	TRBV7-9	15	TRBJ2-5	NA	TGTGCCAGCAGCTTAGTTCCCGGCCGGCAAGAGACCCAGTACTTC	CASSLVPGRQETQYF
NA	TRBV5-1	20	TRBJ2-3	TRBD2	TGCGCCAGCAGCGCCGGGGGGCTAGCGGGGACCCAGATAAGCACAGATACGCAGTATTTT	CASSAGGLAGTQISTDTQYF
few	TRBV10-3	17	TRBJ1-6	NA	TGTGCCATCAGTGAGTCGAACGAAGGACTAAGTAATTCACCCCTCCACTTT	CAISESNEGLSNSPLHF
NA	TRBV24-1	16	TRBJ2-7	TRBD1	TGTGCCGCCAGTGATTTGAAGTCAGGGGGCCTCAGCGAGCAGTACTTC	CAASDLKSGGLSEQYF
many	TRBV12-3/TRBV12-4	11	TRBJ1-1	TRBD1	TGTGCCAGCAGCCGGACAGGGTACGCTTTCTTT	CASSRTGYAFF
NA	TRBV24-1	15	TRBJ2-7	NA	TGTGCCACCAGTGATCCCCTACTACAGGGAGACGAGCAGTACTTC	CATSDPLLQGDEQYF
NA	TRBV9	18	TRBJ2-2	NA	TGTGCCAGCAGCGTAGCTCACCGCACGTGGCGGAGCTCCGGGGAGCTGTTTTTT	CASSVAHRTWRSSGELFF
few	TRBV6-1	16	TRBJ1-6	TRBD1	TGTGCCAGCAGTATTCGCGGGACAGGAGAAAATTCACCCCTCCACTTT	CASSIRGTGENSPLHF
NA	TRBV9	14	TRBJ2-1	NA	TGTGCCAGCACCAAGTCTTGGGGGGTAAATGAGCAGTTCTTC	CASTKSWGVNEQFF
many	TRBV11-2	13	TRBJ1-4	NA	TGTGCCAGCAGCTTAAGCCGAGACGAAAAACTGTTTTTT	CASSLSRDEKLFF
NA	TRBV2	14	TRBJ1-5	NA	TGTGCCAGCAGCCAGACAGGAGTCAATCAGCCCCAGCATTTT	CASSQTGVNQPQHF
many	TRBV5-1	16	TRBJ1-5	NA	TGCGCCAGCAGCTTGCTTGGTCTTCATAGCAATCAGCCCCAGCATTTT	CASSLLGLHSNQPQHF
once	TRBV28	15	TRBJ2-7	TRBD1	TGTGCCAGCAGTTTGCACGGGGACAGGGGCTACGAGCAGTACTTC	CASSLHGDRGYEQYF
few	TRBV3-1	16	TRBJ1-3	NA	TGTGCCAGCAGCCCCTCCATGCGGGGGCTGGGAAACACCATATATTTT	CASSPSMRGLGNTIYF
NA	TRBV6-4	13	TRBJ1-1	NA	TGTGCCAGCAGTGACTCGAGTAACACTGAAGCTTTCTTT	CASSDSSNTEAFF
many	TRBV2	13	TRBJ2-5	NA	TGTGCCAGCAGCTTTACTAGGGGCGAGACCCAGTACTTC	CASSFTRGETQYF
once	TRBV12-3/TRBV12-4	13	TRBJ2-5	NA	TGTGCCAGCAGTTTATCCCCTCGGGGGACCCAGTACTTC	CASSLSPRGTQYF
NA	TRBV9	13	TRBJ2-7	NA	TGTGCCAGCAGCGTAGCGGACAACTACGAGCAGTACTTC	CASSVADNYEQYF
few	TRBV20-1	15	TRBJ1-6	NA	TGCAGTGCTAGGGGGAGGGGATCCTATAATTCACCCCTCCACTTT	CSARGRGSYNSPLHF
many	TRBV11-2	15	TRBJ2-3	NA	TGTGCCAGCAGCTTAGCGAGCTTTAGCACAGATACGCAGTATTTT	CASSLASFSTDTQYF
NA	TRBV9	17	TRBJ2-2	NA	TGTGCCAGCAGCCAACCCACGACAGGCGCGAACACCGGGGAGCTGTTTTTT	CASSQPTTGANTGELFF